This T cell receptor (beta chain) was sequenced for a study of T cell repertoires in cytomegalovirus infection. The wider study: Both a matching HLA type and CMV infection were indicated by public TCR beta signatures.

Of note for this clonotype: Its antigen is undetermined. The germline gene is not matched at one end of the junction; a read error may be the cause.

TCRdb reanalysed the reads using MiXCR and keeps one entry per CDR3 protein. This sample carries roughly 990,000 distinct CDR3 sequences, around a third of them seen once, and the ten largest clones take around 15%. This CDR3 spans 17 amino acids. The germline gives CDR1 SGHVS, CDR2 FNYEAQ. The source material was cultured CD8+ T cells from PBMCs, sampled from culture after CMV antigen stimulation. This chain connects TRBV7-6 to TRBJ1-5; D remains ambiguous. This sequence originates from a human donor in good health (CMV status not recorded). Some clones in this sample may be carry-over from other donors' samples. The CDR3 sequence: CASNLNPNGLSNQPQHF. The CDR3 bases are TGTGCCAGCAACTTAAACCCAAATGGGCTAAGCAATCAGCCCCAGCATTTT.